These 32 T cell receptor beta chains share one sample of origin, sequenced in a study of beta chain features in type 1 diabetes. Study-level points and caveats: Shortening that was moderate but significant affected the TCRB CDR3s of Type 1 diabetes patients in all four CD4+ subsets.

Their recognized antigens are unknown. As every portion of the isolated RNA was reverse transcribed, the sequencing read expressed TCRB transcripts. Sequencing was performed with immunoSEQ multiplex PCR; in TCRdb, only in-frame clones are kept and a portion is missing. The data contain about 660,000 clones, about 14% of them singletons. Specimen: naive CD4+ T cells from blood. The source of these receptors is a man younger than 35 with type 1 diabetes.

This clone showed up just a few times. V gene TRBV13 combines with J gene TRBJ2-4; perhaps TRBD2 as D (6 bases). CDR3 length: 16 amino acids. CDR1 and CDR2 from the germline V gene are PRHDT and FYEKMQ (reference sequence). Trimming took off 8 bases at V and 0 bases at J, with 17 bases between the two ends. CDR3 DNA sequence: TGTGCCAGCCGGCAGGCGGGGTCCCTAGCCAAAAACATTCAGTACTTC. This codes for CASRQAGSLAKNIQYF.

The chain recombines TRBV7-2 with TRBJ2-1, with D possibly matching TRBD2 (6 bases). The CDR3 covers 14 residues. Per germline, CDR1 SGHTA and CDR2 FQGNSA. V was pared by 4 bases and J by 3 bases, with 10 bases between. CDR3 in amino acids: CASSWAGSYNEQFF. The CDR3 coding sequence is TGTGCCAGCAGCTGGGCCGGGAGCTACAATGAGCAGTTCTTC.

In its sample, this clone was seen a few times. This chain connects TRBV2 to TRBJ2-1; 9 bases agree with TRBD1. Per the germline V gene, CDR1 is SNHLY and CDR2 is FYNNEI. This CDR3 region has 14 residues. V lost 4 bases, J lost 9 bases, and 7 bases stayed unmatched. CDR3 region: CASSGTGEKGEQFF. Written as DNA, the CDR3 is TGTGCCAGCAGTGGGACAGGGGAGAAGGGTGAGCAGTTCTTC.

The J gene is TRBJ2-1, the V gene TRBV7-2; TRBD2 agrees at 9 bases. Germline CDR1 reads SGHTA; CDR2 reads FQGNSA. The CDR3 is 14 residues long. Losses at the gene ends were 8 bases for V and 8 bases for J; bases not matched to a gene: 10. The CDR3 DNA reads as TGTGCCAGCCGGTCGGCGGGAGGGAGTTATGAGCAGTTCTTC. Translation gives CASRSAGGSYEQFF.

V and J are TRBV18 and TRBJ1-6; D not resolved. From germline, CDR1 is KGHSH and CDR2 LQKENI. There are 14 residues in the CDR3. The V end was cut by 2 bases, the J end by 10 bases, with 12 bases between. CDR3 bases: TGTGCCAGCTCACCAGACGGGAGTGGATCACCCCTCCACTTT. This codes for CASSPDGSGSPLHF. The full variable domain, in which reference TRBV18 and TRBJ1-6 provide the parts outside the CDR3, is NAGVMQNPRHLVRRRGQEARLRCSPMKGHSHVYWYRQLPEEGLKFMVYLQKENIIDESGMPKERFSAEFPKEGPSILRIQQVVRGDSAAYFCASSPDGSGSPLHFGNGTRLTVT.

This clone has only a few counts. The rearrangement uses TRBV6-6 and TRBJ2-6; D possibly corresponds to TRBD1 (5 bases). CDR3 length: 15 residues. CDR1 MNHNY and CDR2 SVGAGI come from the germline V gene (reference sequence). Trimming removed 4 bases from V and 4 bases from J, with 11 bases in between. In DNA form, the CDR3 reads TGTGCCAGCAGTTTCAAGGGGTCGGGGGCCAACGTCCTGACTTTC. It codes for CASSFKGSGANVLTF.

This clone came up a few times. The chain is built from TRBV29-1 and TRBJ2-5; 9 bases are a match to TRBD2. The CDR3 sequence is 15 residues long. J was trimmed by 2 bases and V by 7 bases; bases with no gene match: 11. Germline values: CDR1 SQVTM, CDR2 ANQGSEA. The CDR3 protein is CSGHKRGEYQETQYF. The CDR3 nucleotides are TGCAGCGGACACAAGCGGGGGGAATATCAAGAGACCCAGTACTTC. Complete variable domain (other parts from reference TRBV29-1 and TRBJ2-5): SAVISQKPSRDICQRGTSLTIQCQVDSQVTMMFWYRQQPGQSLTLIATANQGSEATYESGFVIDKFPISRPNLTFSTLTVSNMSPEDSSIYLCSGHKRGEYQETQYFGPGTRLLVL.

This clone occurred a few times. In DNA, the CDR3 is TGCGCCAGCAGCTTGACGGCTAGCGTTGAGCAGTTCTTC. Amino acid sequence: CASSLTASVEQFF. The chain recombines TRBV5-1 with TRBJ2-1, with a weak D call TRBD2 (6 bases). CDR3 size: 13 residues. The germline V and J ends were trimmed by 1 base and 9 bases, with 11 bases remaining between them. Germline loops: CDR1 SGHRS, CDR2 YFSETQ.

This clone was recorded a few times. This chain uses TRBV6-5 with TRBJ2-7; 9 bases fit TRBD2. V dropped 4 bases and J dropped 4; count of bases not matched to a gene: 5. Germline values: CDR1 MNHEY, CDR2 SVGAGI. The CDR3 loop spans 14 amino acids. For the CDR3, the DNA is TGTGCCAGCAGTTTAGGACTAGCGTCTTACGAGCAGTACTTC. It codes for CASSLGLASYEQYF.

This rearrangement joins TRBV30 to TRBJ2-2; no clear D gene. The length of the CDR3 is 14 residues. The germline gives CDR1 GTSNPN, CDR2 SVGIG (reference sequence). The V gene lost 0 bases and the J gene lost 7 bases, with 12 bases spanning the gap. CDR3 protein: CAWSVALGGGELFF. CDR3 coding DNA: TGTGCCTGGAGTGTTGCCCTTGGCGGCGGGGAGCTGTTTTTT.

The chain is built from TRBV2 and TRBJ2-1, with 13 bases fitting TRBD2. This CDR3 is built from 14 residues. V dropped 6 bases and J dropped 9; count of bases not matched to a gene: 5. The germline CDR1 and CDR2 sequences are SNHLY and FYNNEI. CDR3: CASRGLAGSGEQFF. CDR3 DNA sequence: TGTGCCAGCAGGGGACTAGCGGGGAGTGGTGAGCAGTTCTTC.

This clone was detected only a few times. CDR3 bases: TGTGCCAGCAGCTTAAGTGGTTTCACAGATACGCAGTATTTT. The encoded protein is CASSLSGFTDTQYF. The chain has TRBV11-2 and TRBJ2-3; D not resolved. Trimming pared 2 bases from V and 2 bases from J, leaving 8 bases between. The germline CDR1 and CDR2 sequences are SGHAT and FQNNGV. This CDR3 spans 14 amino acids.

The chain couples TRBV7-2 to TRBJ2-5; D possibly corresponds to TRBD2 (5 bases). CDR3 length: 15 residues. Germline assignment: CDR1 SGHTA and CDR2 FQGNSA. V was cut by 2 bases and J by 2 bases, with 12 bases left in between. The CDR3 DNA sequence: TGTGCCAGCAGCTTAAGACCGGGGAATCAAGAGACCCAGTACTTC. It yields the protein CASSLRPGNQETQYF. The full variable domain, with the rest looked up from reference TRBV7-2 and TRBJ2-5, is GAGVSQSPSNKVTEKGKDVELRCDPISGHTALYWYRQSLGQGLEFLIYFQGNSAPDKSGLPSDRFSAERTGGSVSTLTIQRTQQEDSAVYLCASSLRPGNQETQYFGPGTRLLVL.

The V and J genes are TRBV7-8 and TRBJ1-6; tentatively, D is TRBD1 (6 bases). This CDR3 spans 17 amino acids. The germline V gene has CDR1 SGHVS and CDR2 FQNEAQ. The V gene lost 10 bases and the J gene lost 0 bases, with 19 bases spanning the gap. The CDR3 is CATSGAGRSSYNSPLHF. As DNA, the CDR3 is TGTGCCACGTCGGGGGCAGGGCGGAGCTCCTATAATTCACCCCTCCACTTT.

This clone was seen only a few times. The rearrangement links TRBV29-1 to TRBJ2-1, with 9 bases fitting TRBD2. Unmatched junction bases numbered 8, after V lost 2 bases and J lost 0 bases. Germline V CDR1 and CDR2: SQVTM, ANQGSEA. This CDR3 contains 17 residues. CDR3 sequence (DNA): TGCAGCGTTGAAAACTTTAGCGGGAGTCTCTCCTACAATGAGCAGTTCTTC. This encodes CSVENFSGSLSYNEQFF.

The chain is built from TRBV2 and TRBJ2-5, with TRBD2 matching 10 bases. This CDR3 has 15 amino acids. V lost 6 bases and J lost 2; bases outside the gene matches: 6. Germline V CDR1 and CDR2: SNHLY, FYNNEI. The CDR3 DNA reads as TGTGCCAGCAGAAAGGAGACTAGCGGGCAAGAGACCCAGTACTTC. This translates into CASRKETSGQETQYF.

This clone was picked up a small number of times. The rearrangement uses TRBV7-2 and TRBJ2-5; possible D gene TRBD2, 6 bases. Trimming left V 5 bases short and J 3 bases short, with 13 bases between. The CDR3 is made up of 14 amino acids. The germline V gene has CDR1 SGHTA and CDR2 FQGNSA. The CDR3 loop reads CASSPQSGEETQYF. CDR3 sequence (DNA): TGTGCCAGCAGCCCCCAGTCGGGGGAAGAGACCCAGTACTTC.

In nucleotides, the CDR3 is TGTGCCTGGAGTGGCCTAGCGGCCTCCTACGAGCAGTACTTC. It codes for CAWSGLAASYEQYF. J is TRBJ2-7 and V is TRBV30; 7 bases are shared with TRBD2. CDR1 is GTSNPN, CDR2 SVGIG, per germline (reference sequence). The CDR3 totals 14 residues. V lost 1 base to trimming and J lost 0 bases; unmatched junction nucleotides: 3.

This sequence joins TRBV11-2 and TRBJ2-5; D might be TRBD2 (7 bases). Germline loops: CDR1 SGHAT, CDR2 FQNNGV. The CDR3 is 14 amino acids. V lost 1 base, J lost 3 bases, and 9 bases lay in between. CDR3 coding DNA: TGTGCCAGCAGCTTAGGCGGGGGCGAAGAGACCCAGTACTTC. It translates to CASSLGGGEETQYF.

This chain connects TRBV6-5 to TRBJ1-2, with 8 positions matching TRBD1. J was trimmed by 4 bases and V by 8 bases; bases with no gene match: 6. CDR3 length: 13 amino acids. CDR1 MNHEY and CDR2 SVGAGI come from the germline V gene. The CDR3 region is CASSDRGVYGYTF. The CDR3 DNA sequence: TGTGCCAGCTCCGACAGGGGCGTCTATGGCTACACCTTC.

This clone has just a few counts. Other DNA sequences from this sample encode an identical CDR3 as well. The chain is built from TRBV29-1 and TRBJ2-5; the match to TRBD1 covers 8 bases. Losses at the gene ends were 6 bases for V and 4 bases for J; bases not matched to a gene: 4. The CDR3 spans 12 residues. Per the germline V gene, CDR1 is SQVTM and CDR2 is ANQGSEA. CDR3 protein: CSVGGQGETQYF. DNA of the CDR3: TGCAGCGTCGGCGGACAGGGAGAGACCCAGTACTTC.

This clone appeared a single time. The CDR3 nucleotides are TGTGCCAGCAGTTCCACAGGGTATCAGCCCCAGCATTTT. This encodes CASSSTGYQPQHF. V gene TRBV6-5 combines with J gene TRBJ1-5, with D possibly being TRBD1 (6 bases). This CDR3 spans 13 amino acids. Germline V gives CDR1 MNHEY, CDR2 SVGAGI. V lost 4 bases and J lost 5, with 9 bases in between.

This clone occurred a few times. This chain joins TRBV5-6 and TRBJ2-7; the match to TRBD1 covers 7 bases. The CDR3 is 13 residues long. After removal of 4 bases from V and 5 bases from J, the junction contained 6 bases not matched to a gene. Germline V gene lookup returns CDR1 SGHDT and CDR2 YYEEEE. CDR3 coding DNA: TGTGCCAGCAGCCCGGGACAGCGGAACGAGCAGTACTTC. The encoded protein is CASSPGQRNEQYF.

This clone was picked up a small number of times. This chain connects TRBV2 to TRBJ1-1; D gene uncertain. The V gene's germline CDR1 is SNHLY and CDR2 FYNNEI. The CDR3 runs 12 residues. Between the trimmed V and J ends, which lost 3 bases and 6 bases, there was a span of 8 bases. CDR3 amino acids: CASSDGRAEAFF. The CDR3 region has the DNA TGTGCCAGCAGTGACGGACGAGCTGAAGCTTTCTTT.

This clone has just a few counts. The rearrangement uses TRBV7-3 and TRBJ1-2; D gene uncertain. The germline V gene has CDR1 SGHTA and CDR2 FQGTGA. Trimming cost V 4 bases and J 0 bases, with 18 bases left between them. This CDR3 is 17 amino acids long. The DNA of the CDR3 is TGTGCCAGCAGCTCTAAAGGATCCGATTTTACTAACTATGGCTACACCTTC. Translation gives CASSSKGSDFTNYGYTF.

A few counts support this clone. V and J are TRBV19 and TRBJ2-4; no clear D. CDR1 and CDR2 from the germline V gene are LNHDA and SQIVND (reference sequence). This CDR3 comprises 17 residues. Between the trimmed V and J ends, which lost 3 bases and 4 bases, there was a span of 19 bases. The CDR3 bases are TGTGCCAGTAGTATGAGGTTAGACGGCCCGGAGAAAAACATTCAGTACTTC. It specifies CASSMRLDGPEKNIQYF. The full variable domain, in which reference TRBV19 and TRBJ2-4 provide the parts outside the CDR3, is DGGITQSPKYLFRKEGQNVTLSCEQNLNHDAMYWYRQDPGQGLRLIYYSQIVNDFQKGDIAEGYSVSREKKESFPLTVTSAQKNPTAFYLCASSMRLDGPEKNIQYFGAGTRLSVL.

The chain has TRBV11-1 and TRBJ2-5; D perhaps matches TRBD1 (6 bases). The CDR3 covers 14 residues. Trimming removed 3 bases at V and 5 bases at J, with 13 bases between. Germline CDR1 reads SGHAT; CDR2 reads FQDESV (reference sequence). DNA for the CDR3: TGTGCCAGCAGCTTCGGACAGTTTCGGGAGACCCAGTACTTC. Translated: CASSFGQFRETQYF.

This clone was seen only a few times. The chain recombines TRBV5-4 with TRBJ2-1, with 10 bases fitting TRBD1. Unmatched junction bases numbered 7, after V lost 4 bases and J lost 9 bases. This CDR3 is built from 14 residues. Germline V gene lookup returns CDR1 SGHNT and CDR2 YYREEE (reference sequence). The CDR3 DNA is TGTGCCAGCAGCCCGACAGGGGGCATCACTGAGCAGTTCTTC. Amino acids: CASSPTGGITEQFF.

This clone was counted a few times. V gene TRBV6-5 combines with J gene TRBJ1-3, with TRBD1 as a possible D gene (6 bases). V lost 0 bases, J lost 4 bases, and 13 bases lay in between. The CDR3 is made up of 16 amino acids. Germline V gene data show CDR1 as MNHEY and CDR2 as SVGAGI. The CDR3 DNA reads TGTGCCAGCAGTTACTCTCGGACAGCCTTAGGAAACACCATATATTTT. Encoded protein: CASSYSRTALGNTIYF.

This clone was counted only a few times. The V and J genes are TRBV7-9 and TRBJ2-2; 7 bases match TRBD1. CDR1 SEHNR and CDR2 FQNEAQ come from the germline V gene (reference sequence). This CDR3 comprises 15 residues. The ends lost 5 bases at V and 1 base at J; junction bases unmatched: 4. CDR3 DNA: TGTGCCAGCAGCCCGGGGACAGAGAACACCGGGGAGCTGTTTTTT. Translated, it gives CASSPGTENTGELFF.

This clone was observed a few times. The chain has TRBV4-3 and TRBJ1-6; D gene ambiguous. V dropped 1 base and J dropped 5 bases, with 9 bases sitting between them. Germline V gene lookup returns CDR1 LGHNA and CDR2 YSLEER. The CDR3 has 15 residues. Here the CDR3 reads CASSQGGGNNSPLHF. The CDR3 DNA is TGCGCCAGCAGCCAAGGAGGCGGGAATAATTCACCCCTCCACTTT.

The V gene is TRBV18, the J gene TRBJ2-2; the D is unclear. The CDR3 totals 13 residues. Germline V gene data show CDR1 as KGHSH and CDR2 as LQKENI. Deletions cut 1 base from V and 7 bases from J, with 7 bases between. CDR3: CASSPLASGELFF. As DNA, the CDR3 is TGTGCCAGCTCACCACTGGCCAGCGGGGAGCTGTTTTTT. Together with reference TRBV18 and TRBJ2-2, the CDR3 gives the full variable domain: NAGVMQNPRHLVRRRGQEARLRCSPMKGHSHVYWYRQLPEEGLKFMVYLQKENIIDESGMPKERFSAEFPKEGPSILRIQQVVRGDSAAYFCASSPLASGELFFGEGSRLTVL.